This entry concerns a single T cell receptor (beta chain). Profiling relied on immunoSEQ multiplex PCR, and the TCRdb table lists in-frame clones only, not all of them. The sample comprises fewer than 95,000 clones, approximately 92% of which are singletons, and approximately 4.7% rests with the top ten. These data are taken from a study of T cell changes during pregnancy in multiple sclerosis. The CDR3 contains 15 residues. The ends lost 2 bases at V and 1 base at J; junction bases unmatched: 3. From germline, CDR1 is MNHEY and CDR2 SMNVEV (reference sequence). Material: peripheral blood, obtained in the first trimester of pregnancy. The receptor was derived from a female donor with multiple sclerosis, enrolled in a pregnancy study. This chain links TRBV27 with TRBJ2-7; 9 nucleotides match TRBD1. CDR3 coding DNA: TGTGCCAGCAGTTTAACCGGGACAGGGTCCTACGAGCAGTACTTC. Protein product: CASSLTGTGSYEQYF.